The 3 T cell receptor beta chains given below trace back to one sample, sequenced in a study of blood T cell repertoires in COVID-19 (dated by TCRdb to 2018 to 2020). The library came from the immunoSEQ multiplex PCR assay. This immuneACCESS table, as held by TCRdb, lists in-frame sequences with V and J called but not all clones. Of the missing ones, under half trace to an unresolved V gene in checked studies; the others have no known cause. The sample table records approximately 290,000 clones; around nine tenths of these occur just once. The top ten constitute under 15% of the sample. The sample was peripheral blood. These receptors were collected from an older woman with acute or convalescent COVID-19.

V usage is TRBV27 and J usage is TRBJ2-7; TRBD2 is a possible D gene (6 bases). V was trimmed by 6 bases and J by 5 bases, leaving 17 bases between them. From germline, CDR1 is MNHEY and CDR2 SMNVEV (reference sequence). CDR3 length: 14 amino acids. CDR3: CASSSPEGLHEQYF. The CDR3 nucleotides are TGTGCCAGCAGCTCACCGGAGGGCCTCCACGAGCAGTACTTC.

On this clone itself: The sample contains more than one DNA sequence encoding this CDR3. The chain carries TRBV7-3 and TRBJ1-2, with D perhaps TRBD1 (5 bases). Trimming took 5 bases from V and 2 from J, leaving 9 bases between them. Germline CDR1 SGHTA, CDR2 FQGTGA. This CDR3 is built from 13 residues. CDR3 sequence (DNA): TGTGCCAGCAGCCGCGACAGAAACTATGGCTACACCTTC. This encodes CASSRDRNYGYTF.

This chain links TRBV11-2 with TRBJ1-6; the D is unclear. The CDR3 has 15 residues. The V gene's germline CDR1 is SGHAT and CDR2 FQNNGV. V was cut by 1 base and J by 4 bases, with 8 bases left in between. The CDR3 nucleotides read TGTGCCAGCAGCTTAGGACATTCATATAATTCACCCCTCCACTTT. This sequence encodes CASSLGHSYNSPLHF. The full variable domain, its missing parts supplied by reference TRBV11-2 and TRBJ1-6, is EAGVAQSPRYKIIEKRQSVAFWCNPISGHATLYWYQQILGQGPKLLIQFQNNGVVDDSQLPKDRFSAERLKGVDSTLKIQPAKLEDSAVYLCASSLGHSYNSPLHFGNGTRLTVT.